A selection of T cell receptor beta chains follows, all from one sample in a study of blood T cell repertoires in COVID-19. Produced via immunoSEQ multiplex PCR; TCRdb's table is partial and in-frame only. The sample records 100,000 to 150,000 clones, roughly 84% being singletons. The sequenced material came from PBMCs or T cells enriched from blood (not recorded which). These receptors were obtained from a woman in her twenties or thirties who had recovered from COVID-19. CDR3s include the opening cysteine and the closing phenylalanine or tryptophan. The order of the fields is D gene, V gene, J gene, clone size, CDR3 length, CDR3 DNA, CDR3 protein. A D gene is named only where the DNA matches it firmly. A row's size may be missing; if present it is once, few, many or a size class.

NA	TRBV5-1	TRBJ1-1	NA	13	TGCGCCAGCAGCTTGGGGGGAGAGACTGAAGCTTTCTTT	CASSLGGETEAFF
NA	TRBV14	TRBJ1-3	NA	14	TGTGCCAGCAGCCCGGGACACTCTGGAAACACCATATATTTT	CASSPGHSGNTIYF
TRBD1	TRBV19	TRBJ1-5	few	15	TGTGCCAGTACCGCCGGGACAGGGGGAGGACAGCCCCAGCATTTT	CASTAGTGGGQPQHF
TRBD1	TRBV5-1	TRBJ1-1	once	15	TGCGCCAGCAGCTTCTTTGGGACAGGGGGCCCTGAAGCTTTCTTT	CASSFFGTGGPEAFF
NA	TRBV21-1	TRBJ2-3	NA	16	TGTGCCAGCAGCAAAAGGGGACTAGCGGGAGAGCGTACGCAGTATTTT	CASSKRGLAGERTQYF
TRBD2	TRBV6-5	TRBJ2-1	NA	15	TGTGCCAGCAGGGCGACTAGCGGTTCCTACAATGAGCAGTTCTTC	CASRATSGSYNEQFF
NA	TRBV12-3/TRBV12-4	TRBJ1-5	NA	12	TGTGCCAGCAGTTCAGGGCCCCAGCCCCAGCATTTT	CASSSGPQPQHF
NA	TRBV11-2	TRBJ2-7	NA	13	TGTGCCAGCAGCTTAGATCGAGGGAGAGAGCAGTACTTC	CASSLDRGREQYF
TRBD2	TRBV25-1	TRBJ2-1	NA	17	TGTGCCAGCAGTGATGGTCGGGAGGGCAGCTCCTACAATGAGCAGTTCTTC	CASSDGREGSSYNEQFF
TRBD1	TRBV27	TRBJ1-3	few	16	TGTGCCAGCAGTCCGGAAGCGACAGGGTTTGGAAACACCATATATTTT	CASSPEATGFGNTIYF
NA	TRBV7-2	TRBJ1-2	NA	13	TGTGCCAGCAGCTTAGCCACAGCATACGGCTACACCTTC	CASSLATAYGYTF